Below, 13 T cell receptor beta chains from the same sample are listed, as sequenced in a study of neurological immune-mediated disorders. TCRdb analysed the 5' RACE reads with MiXCR anew, one entry per CDR3 protein. The sample lists 65,000 to 85,000 distinct CDR3 sequences; roughly 3.1% were seen once. The sample comprised PBMCs. Receptor source: a woman aged 45 to 65 with multiple sclerosis.

Many counts were recorded for this clonotype. This chain joins TRBV12-3 or TRBV12-4 and TRBJ2-5; 8 bases map to TRBD2. V shed 2 bases, J shed 0 bases, and the junction held 2 bases outside the gene matches. This CDR3 spans 15 amino acids. CDR3 loop: CASSLTGGHQETQYF. The CDR3 region has the DNA TGTGCCAGCAGTTTAACGGGAGGGCACCAAGAGACCCAGTACTTC.

The table lists this clonotype with a few counts. The chain carries TRBV20-1 and TRBJ1-5; tentatively, D is TRBD1 (5 bases). This CDR3 comprises 14 residues. Germline loops: CDR1 DFQATT, CDR2 SNEGSKA (reference sequence). V lost 0 bases to trimming and J lost 2 bases, with 8 bases between them. As DNA, the CDR3 is TGCAGTGCTAGAGATCCGGGGGGCAATCAGCCCCAGCATTTT. Translated, it gives CSARDPGGNQPQHF.

This clonotype has a count of ten or more. The rearrangement links TRBV7-2 to TRBJ2-5; the D gene is possibly TRBD1 (5 bases). V gave up 5 bases and J gave up 2 bases, with 12 bases separating them. The CDR3 contains 14 residues. Germline values: CDR1 SGHTA, CDR2 FQGNSA. The CDR3 loop is CASSPPGPQETQYF. The CDR3 DNA reads TGTGCCAGCAGCCCCCCAGGGCCACAAGAGACCCAGTACTTC.

Ten or more counts support this clonotype. This sequence joins TRBV5-1 and TRBJ1-5; D unclear. The CDR3 covers 14 residues. V lost 0 bases and J 4 bases, leaving 8 bases between the germline ends. Germline values: CDR1 SGHRS, CDR2 YFSETQ. The CDR3 loop is CASSLGSINQPQHF. The CDR3 DNA is TGCGCCAGCAGCTTGGGCTCAATAAATCAGCCCCAGCATTTT.

This clonotype occurred many times. This rearrangement joins TRBV29-1 to TRBJ2-5; TRBD1 is a possible D gene (5 bases). From germline, CDR1 is SQVTM and CDR2 ANQGSEA. Trimming stripped 4 bases from V and 5 bases from J, with 14 bases between. CDR3 length: 13 residues. The CDR3 DNA reads as TGCAGCGTTGTAATGGGCAGGGCTGAGACCCAGTACTTC. Protein: CSVVMGRAETQYF.

This clonotype occurred a few times. A much larger clone sits a single nucleotide away, making a read error possible. The chain uses TRBV5-1 and TRBJ1-2; D is ambiguous. This CDR3 spans 13 amino acids. The V end lost 4 bases, the J end lost 0 bases, and 7 bases lay between the germline ends. In germline, CDR1 is SGHRS, CDR2 YFSETQ. CDR3 DNA sequence: TGCGCCAGCAGCGGCAAGACTAACTATGGCTACACCTTC. It translates to CASSGKTNYGYTF.

This clonotype occurred many times. V usage is TRBV20-1 and J usage is TRBJ2-5, with D possibly matching TRBD2 (6 bases). The germline gives CDR1 DFQATT, CDR2 SNEGSKA (reference sequence). The CDR3 spans 16 residues. V was cut by 1 base and J by 2 bases, with 17 bases left in between. The DNA of the CDR3 is TGCAGTGCTAGAGTGGGCTTAGGAGGGCGGCAAGAGACCCAGTACTTC. Translation gives CSARVGLGGRQETQYF.

There are many counts of this clonotype. CDR3 in amino acids: CSAMGTYEQYF. CDR3 bases: TGCAGTGCTATGGGGACCTACGAGCAGTACTTC. This chain links TRBV20-1 with TRBJ2-7, with D unclear. The V end was cut by 4 bases, the J end by 2 bases, with 6 bases between. Germline assignment: CDR1 DFQATT and CDR2 SNEGSKA (reference sequence). This CDR3 is 11 amino acids long.

This clonotype was observed at least ten times. The chain carries TRBV6-6 and TRBJ1-2, with a weak D call TRBD1 (6 bases). The ends were cut back, 0 bases at V and 4 bases at J, with 15 bases in the middle. The CDR3 covers 16 residues. The germline CDR1 and CDR2 sequences are MNHNY and SVGAGI (reference sequence). The CDR3 reads CASSYSGTNLLYGYTF. The CDR3 DNA is TGTGCCAGCAGTTACTCGGGGACAAACCTTCTCTATGGCTACACCTTC.

In its sample, this clonotype was seen many times. The rearrangement uses TRBV5-6 and TRBJ2-3, with D unclear. The germline V gene has CDR1 SGHDT and CDR2 YYEEEE. The CDR3 covers 13 residues. V gave up 5 bases and J gave up 0 bases, with 7 bases separating them. CDR3 protein: CASRLQSTDTQYF. The CDR3, as DNA: TGTGCCAGCAGACTACAAAGCACAGATACGCAGTATTTT.

This clonotype was seen ten or more times. The chain carries TRBV6-1 and TRBJ2-5, with D possibly being TRBD2 (5 bases). Germline CDR1 is MNHNS and CDR2 is SASEGT. The length of the CDR3 is 17 residues. The V gene lost 5 bases and the J gene lost 4 bases, with 23 bases spanning the gap. The CDR3 bases are TGTGCCAGCAGTCGGTTCTCGGTCCGGGTAGAGGGAGAGACCCAGTACTTC. It specifies CASSRFSVRVEGETQYF.

This clonotype was observed at least ten times. The gene calls are TRBV20-1 and TRBJ1-1, with D possibly TRBD1 on 5 matching bases. The CDR3 loop spans 12 amino acids. Germline CDR1 and CDR2: DFQATT and SNEGSKA (reference sequence). V gave up 6 bases and J gave up 4 bases, with 12 bases separating them. Written as DNA, the CDR3 is TGCAGTGCGGGGCGAAGGGGCACTGAAGCTTTCTTT. Translation: CSAGRRGTEAFF.

In its sample, this clonotype was seen many times. The J gene is TRBJ2-5, the V gene TRBV7-2; a weak D match, TRBD2 (5 bases). The germline V and J ends were trimmed by 4 bases and 4 bases, with 10 bases remaining between them. Germline V gene data show CDR1 as SGHTA and CDR2 as FQGNSA. This CDR3 is built from 13 residues. The CDR3 nucleotides are TGTGCCAGCAGCTCGAGGGAACCAGAGACCCAGTACTTC. Translation: CASSSREPETQYF. Using reference TRBV7-2 and TRBJ2-5 for the parts outside the CDR3, the full variable domain is GAGVSQSPSNKVTEKGKDVELRCDPISGHTALYWYRQSLGQGLEFLIYFQGNSAPDKSGLPSDRFSAERTGGSVSTLTIQRTQQEDSAVYLCASSSREPETQYFGPGTRLLVL.